This T cell receptor beta chain was captured in a study of blood T cell repertoires in COVID-19 (dated by TCRdb to the early 2020s). About the study as a whole: The collaborator samples originated in the United States, Italy and Spain and spanned the acute and convalescent phases of COVID-19. The prospective study material was composed of cDNA or gDNA derived from T cells, B-cell-depleted T cells, or PBMCs. Subjects who had been exposed to COVID-19, were actively infected with it, or had recovered from it provided the deeply sampled blood TCRbeta repertoires that made up the dataset. The repertoires were released in a freely available public database meant as a resource for research on the immune response to SARS-CoV-2. Samples came from the ongoing ImmuneRACE study (first 160 participants) plus 1,254 subjects from 6 global collaborators. Nearly every sample came with metadata listing a de-identified subject ID, COVID-19 status, age in years and sex. Where HLA class I and class II types were available, the types were taken from metadata supplied by the sample provider, not from assay-based typing.

In the prospective study, participants were roughly 18 to 95 years old, resided in about two dozen geographic areas of the United States, and were enrolled through a virtual design. Cohort assignment in the prospective study relied on participant-reported clinical history from a screening survey and a study questionnaire. Recovered participants in ImmuneRACE Cohort 3 were defined as having two consecutive negative NP/OP PCR tests, clearance from a healthcare professional, or resolution of symptoms. Each participant in the prospective study had whole blood, serum and a nasopharyngeal or oropharyngeal swab collected by mobile phlebotomists. Prospective study participants could optionally give additional blood draws and questionnaires over a roughly 2-month period. Before DNA extraction, prospective study blood samples were shipped either frozen or at room temperature. The study at large found these results: How much clinical and demographic metadata was included differed by source and by participant, and the metadata was provided uncurated.

Comments on this clone: Its antigen is currently not known. Base quality data are lacking; no much larger clone is found one base away.

TCRbeta CDR3 regions were amplified from genomic DNA using the immunoSEQ Assay, a bias-controlled multiplex PCR. Per the authors' processing: Nucleated cell counts per sample were estimated from amplification of reference gene primers within the assay. To quantify the absolute abundance of each unique TCRbeta CDR3 rearrangement, sequence reads were collapsed and filtered. Productive Simpson clonality was computed per sample as the square root of Simpson's diversity index over productive rearrangements. TCRdb holds this immuneACCESS table with in-frame rearrangements only. Some clones are missing; in checked studies, unresolved V genes explain under half, and the rest has no known cause. V and J calls and clone size are copied from that table; D and trimming were computed from the DNA. Here the sample has around 500,000 clones; around 85% occur a single time. 7% to 10% of the sample comes from the top ten.

The CDR3 runs 15 amino acids, cysteine and phenylalanine included. Just the 45-base CDR3 DNA is kept, in frame starting at base 1. V is reduced by 1 base and J by 4 bases, leaving a spacing of 14 bases between them. The germline V gene encodes CDR1 SGHNT and CDR2 YYREEE (reference sequence). The receptor comes from a woman aged 60-70 years who had recovered from COVID-19. The sample consisted of PBMCs or T cells enriched from blood (not recorded which). The chain is encoded by TRBV5-4 joined to TRBJ1-2; possibly the D gene is TRBD1, per 6 matching bases. The DNA is as follows: TGTGCCAGCAGCTTGTCGGGGGGCGGACTCTATGGCTACACCTTC. Its protein is CASSLSGGGLYGYTF.